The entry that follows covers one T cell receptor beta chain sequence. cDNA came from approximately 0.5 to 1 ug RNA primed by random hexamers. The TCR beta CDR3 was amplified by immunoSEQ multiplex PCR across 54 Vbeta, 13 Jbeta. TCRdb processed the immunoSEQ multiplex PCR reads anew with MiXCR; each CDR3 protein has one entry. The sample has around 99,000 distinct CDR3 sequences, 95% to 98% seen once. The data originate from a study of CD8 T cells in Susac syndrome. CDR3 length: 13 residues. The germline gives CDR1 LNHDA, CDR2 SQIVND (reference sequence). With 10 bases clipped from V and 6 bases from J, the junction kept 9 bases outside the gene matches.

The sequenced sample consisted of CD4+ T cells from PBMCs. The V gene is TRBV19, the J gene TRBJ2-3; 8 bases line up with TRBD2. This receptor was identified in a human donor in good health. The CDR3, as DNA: TGTGCCACAAAGACTAGCGCGGCGGATACGCAGTATTTT. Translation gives CATKTSAADTQYF.